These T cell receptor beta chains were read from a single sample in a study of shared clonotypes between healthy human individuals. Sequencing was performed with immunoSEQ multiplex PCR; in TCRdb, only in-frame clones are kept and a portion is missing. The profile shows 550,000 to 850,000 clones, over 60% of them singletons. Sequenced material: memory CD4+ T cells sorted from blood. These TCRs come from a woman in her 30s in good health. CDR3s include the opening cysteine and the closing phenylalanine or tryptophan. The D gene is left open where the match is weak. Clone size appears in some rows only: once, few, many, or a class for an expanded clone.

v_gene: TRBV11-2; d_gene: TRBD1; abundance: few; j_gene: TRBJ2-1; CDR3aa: CATRDSSYNEQFF; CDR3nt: TGTGCCACCCGGGACAGCTCCTACAATGAGCAGTTCTTC
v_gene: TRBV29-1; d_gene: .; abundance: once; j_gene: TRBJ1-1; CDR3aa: CTGGSKAFF; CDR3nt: TGCACTGGGGGTTCTAAAGCTTTCTTT
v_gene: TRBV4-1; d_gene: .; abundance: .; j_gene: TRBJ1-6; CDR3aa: CASSQWGTQGNNSPLHF; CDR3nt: TGCGCCAGCAGCCAATGGGGGACACAGGGTAATAATTCACCCCTCCACTTT
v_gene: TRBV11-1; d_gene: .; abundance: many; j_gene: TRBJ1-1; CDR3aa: CASSLAKWTEAFF; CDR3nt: TGTGCCAGCAGCTTAGCCAAGTGGACTGAAGCTTTCTTT
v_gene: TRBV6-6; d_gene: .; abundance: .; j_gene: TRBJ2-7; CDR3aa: CASTEGRYEQYF; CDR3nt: TGTGCCAGCACCGAAGGGAGGTACGAGCAGTACTTC
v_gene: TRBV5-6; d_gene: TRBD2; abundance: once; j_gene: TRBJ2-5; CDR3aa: CASSSRGGPQETQYF; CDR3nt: TGTGCCAGCAGCTCCCGGGGGGGCCCCCAAGAGACCCAGTACTTC
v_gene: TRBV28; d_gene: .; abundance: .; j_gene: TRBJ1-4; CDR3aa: CASSLGTLEKLFF; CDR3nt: TGTGCCAGCAGTTTGGGGACCCTCGAAAAACTGTTTTTT
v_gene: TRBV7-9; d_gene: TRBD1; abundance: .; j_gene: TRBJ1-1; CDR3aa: CASSRVGQGSEAFF; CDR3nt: TGTGCCAGCAGCCGTGTGGGACAGGGGTCTGAAGCTTTCTTT
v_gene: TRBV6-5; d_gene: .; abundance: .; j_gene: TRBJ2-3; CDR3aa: CASIPKGSLDTQYF; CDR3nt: TGTGCCAGCATACCAAAGGGGTCCCTAGATACGCAGTATTTT
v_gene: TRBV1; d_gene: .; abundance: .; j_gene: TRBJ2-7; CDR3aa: CTSSQDRRREGPYEQYF; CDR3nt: TGCACCAGCAGCCAAGATAGGAGGCGGGAGGGCCCCTACGAGCAGTACTTC
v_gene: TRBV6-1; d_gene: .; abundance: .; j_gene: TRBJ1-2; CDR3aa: CASMDGYGYTF; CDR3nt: TGTGCCAGCATGGACGGTTATGGCTACACCTTC
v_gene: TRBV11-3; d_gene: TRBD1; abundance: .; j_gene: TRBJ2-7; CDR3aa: CASSTGQGMSYEQYF; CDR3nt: TGTGCCAGCAGCACCGGACAGGGTATGTCCTACGAGCAGTACTTC
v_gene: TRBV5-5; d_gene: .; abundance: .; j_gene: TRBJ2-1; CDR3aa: CASSLDPGNEQFF; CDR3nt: TGTGCCAGCAGCTTGGATCCTGGGAATGAGCAGTTCTTC
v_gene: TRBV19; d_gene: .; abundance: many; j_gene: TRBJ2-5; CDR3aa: CASRYTVGPPETQYF; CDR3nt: TGTGCCAGTAGATACACCGTGGGCCCGCCGGAGACCCAGTACTTC
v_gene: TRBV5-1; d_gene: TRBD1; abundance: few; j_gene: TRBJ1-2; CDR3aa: CASTSNRGEGYGYTF; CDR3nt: TGCGCCAGCACTTCAAACAGGGGAGAAGGATATGGCTACACCTTC